Below, one T cell receptor (beta chain) is given with its context. The antigen is not known. After constant-region reverse-primer amplification, full-length variable regions underwent semi-nested PCR with Nested Universal Primer A. TCRdb independently ran MiXCR on the 5' RACE reads; one entry per CDR3 protein. The sample lists 52,000 or so distinct CDR3 sequences, less than 25% seen once, with around 3.2% in the top ten. Treg sorting used a CD4+CD25+CD127-/low gate. The study's findings and limits: Greatest tumor Treg TCR overlap was with tumor naive CD4+ cells. Tumor memory CD4+ T cell TCR gene usage was found to cluster with blood and lymph node memory CD4+ cells and with lymph node naive CD4+ cells.

Deletions cut 8 bases from V and 3 bases from J, with 7 bases between. Per the germline V gene, CDR1 is MNHNS and CDR2 is SASEGT. This CDR3 contains 11 residues. V gene TRBV6-1 combines with J gene TRBJ1-2, with D uncertain. The TCR comes from a female donor with breast cancer. Source material: tumor-infiltrating Tregs sorted from the breast tumor. The CDR3 DNA sequence: TGTGCCAGCGGCGGGGACTATGGCTACACCTTC. This translates into CASGGDYGYTF.